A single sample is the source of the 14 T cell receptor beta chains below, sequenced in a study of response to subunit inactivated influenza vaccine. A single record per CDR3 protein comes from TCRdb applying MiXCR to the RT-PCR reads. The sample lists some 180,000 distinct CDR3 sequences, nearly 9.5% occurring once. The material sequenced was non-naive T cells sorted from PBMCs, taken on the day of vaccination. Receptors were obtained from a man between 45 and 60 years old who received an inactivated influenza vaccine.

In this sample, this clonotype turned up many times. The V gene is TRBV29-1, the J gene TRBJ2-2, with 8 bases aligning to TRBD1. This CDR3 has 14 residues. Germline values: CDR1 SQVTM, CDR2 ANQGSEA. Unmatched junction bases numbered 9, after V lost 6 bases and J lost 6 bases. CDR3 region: CSVSFRGRAGELFF. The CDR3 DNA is TGCAGCGTATCCTTCAGGGGGCGGGCCGGGGAGCTGTTTTTT.

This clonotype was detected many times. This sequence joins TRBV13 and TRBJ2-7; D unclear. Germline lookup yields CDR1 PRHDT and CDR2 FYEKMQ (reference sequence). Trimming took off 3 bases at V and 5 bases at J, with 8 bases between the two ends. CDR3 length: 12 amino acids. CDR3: CASSLKYNEQYF. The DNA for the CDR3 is TGTGCCAGCAGCTTGAAGTATAACGAGCAGTACTTC.

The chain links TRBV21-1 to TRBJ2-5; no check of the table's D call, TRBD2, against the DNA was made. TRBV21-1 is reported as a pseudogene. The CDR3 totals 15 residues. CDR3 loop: CASSKGRGFQETQYF. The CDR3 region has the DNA TGTGCCAGCAGCAAGGGGAGGGGATTCCAAGAGACCCAGTACTTC.

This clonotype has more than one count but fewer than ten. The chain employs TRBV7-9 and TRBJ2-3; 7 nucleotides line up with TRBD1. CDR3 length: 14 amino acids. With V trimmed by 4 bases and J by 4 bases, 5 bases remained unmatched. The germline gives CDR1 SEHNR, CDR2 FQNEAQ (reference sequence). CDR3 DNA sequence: TGTGCCAGCAGCTCGGACAGGCAGTCAGATACGCAGTATTTT. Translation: CASSSDRQSDTQYF.

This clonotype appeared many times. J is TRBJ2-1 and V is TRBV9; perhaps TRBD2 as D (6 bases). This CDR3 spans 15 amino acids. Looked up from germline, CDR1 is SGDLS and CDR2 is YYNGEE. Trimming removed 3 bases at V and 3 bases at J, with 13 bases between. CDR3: CASSEGGGRYNEQFF. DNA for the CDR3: TGTGCCAGCAGCGAGGGAGGCGGGCGCTACAATGAGCAGTTCTTC.

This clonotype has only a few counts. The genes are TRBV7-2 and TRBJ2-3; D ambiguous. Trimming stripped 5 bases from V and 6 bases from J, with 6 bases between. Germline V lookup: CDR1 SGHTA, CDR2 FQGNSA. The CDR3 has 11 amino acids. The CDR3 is CASSQYDTQYF. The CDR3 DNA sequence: TGTGCCAGCAGCCAGTACGATACGCAGTATTTT.

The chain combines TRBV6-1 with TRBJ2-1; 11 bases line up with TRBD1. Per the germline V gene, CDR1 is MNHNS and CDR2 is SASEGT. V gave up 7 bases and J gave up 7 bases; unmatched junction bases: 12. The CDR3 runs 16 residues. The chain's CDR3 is CASTTDFGTGGNEQFF. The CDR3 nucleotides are TGTGCCAGCACCACGGATTTCGGGACAGGGGGGAATGAGCAGTTCTTC.

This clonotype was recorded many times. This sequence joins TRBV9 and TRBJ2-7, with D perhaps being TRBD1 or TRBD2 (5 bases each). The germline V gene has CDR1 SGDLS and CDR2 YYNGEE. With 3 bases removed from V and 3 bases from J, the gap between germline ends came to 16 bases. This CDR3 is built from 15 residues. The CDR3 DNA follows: TGTGCCAGCAGCGCTCGTTCCGGGACCTACTACGAGCAGTACTTC. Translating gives CASSARSGTYYEQYF. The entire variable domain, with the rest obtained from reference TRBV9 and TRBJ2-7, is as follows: DSGVTQTPKHLITATGQRVTLRCSPRSGDLSVYWYQQSLDQGLQFLIQYYNGEERAKGNILERFSAQQFPDLHSELNLSSLELGDSALYFCASSARSGTYYEQYFGPGTRLTVT.

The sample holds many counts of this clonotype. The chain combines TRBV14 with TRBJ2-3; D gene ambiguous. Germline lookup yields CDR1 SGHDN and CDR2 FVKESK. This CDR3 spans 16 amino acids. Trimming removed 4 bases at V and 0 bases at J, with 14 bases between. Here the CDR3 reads CASSPWMLPSTDTQYF. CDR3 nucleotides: TGTGCCAGCAGCCCGTGGATGCTGCCTAGCACAGATACGCAGTATTTT.

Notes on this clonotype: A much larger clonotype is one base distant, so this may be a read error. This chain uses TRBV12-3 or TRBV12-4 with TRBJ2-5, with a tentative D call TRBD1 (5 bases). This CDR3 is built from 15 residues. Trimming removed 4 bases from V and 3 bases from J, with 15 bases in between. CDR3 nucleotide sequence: TGTGCCAGCAGTTCCCGACAGAGAATAAAAGAGACCCAGTACTTC. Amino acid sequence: CASSSRQRIKETQYF.

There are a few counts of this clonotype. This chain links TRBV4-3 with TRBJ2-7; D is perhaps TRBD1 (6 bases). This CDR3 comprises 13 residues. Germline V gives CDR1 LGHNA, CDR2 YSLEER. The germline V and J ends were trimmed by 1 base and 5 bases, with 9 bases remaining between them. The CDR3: CASSQGRGNEQYF. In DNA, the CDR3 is TGCGCCAGCAGCCAAGGCAGGGGAAACGAGCAGTACTTC.

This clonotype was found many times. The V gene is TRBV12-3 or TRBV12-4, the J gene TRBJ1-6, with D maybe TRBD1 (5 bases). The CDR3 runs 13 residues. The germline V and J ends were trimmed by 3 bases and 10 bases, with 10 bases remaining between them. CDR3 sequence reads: CASSFSGGSPLHF. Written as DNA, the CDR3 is TGTGCCAGCAGTTTTTCTGGGGGGTCACCCCTCCACTTT.

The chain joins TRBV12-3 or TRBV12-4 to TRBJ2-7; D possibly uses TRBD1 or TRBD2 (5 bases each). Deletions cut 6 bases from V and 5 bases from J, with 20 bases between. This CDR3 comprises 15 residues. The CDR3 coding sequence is TGTGCCAGCAGAGCCCCCCCCCAGAGGGGCAACGAGCAGTACTTC. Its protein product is CASRAPPQRGNEQYF.

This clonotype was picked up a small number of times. This chain's CDR3 is CASSLAPTGTQYF. Written as DNA, the CDR3 is TGTGCCAGCAGCTTAGCGCCGACAGGAACGCAGTATTTT. The chain combines TRBV7-6 with TRBJ2-3, with D tentatively TRBD1 (6 bases). The CDR3 spans 13 residues. CDR1 is SGHVS and CDR2 is FNYEAQ in the germline V gene. V lost 0 bases, J lost 9 bases, and 10 bases lay in between.